The next 28 T cell receptor beta chains were all read from a single sample in a study of blood T cell repertoires in COVID-19. Clones were read by immunoSEQ multiplex PCR, and TCRdb kept only the in-frame ones, dropping some. The top ten clones hold 13% to 15% of a sample with roughly 110,000 clones, 70% to 85% of them seen once. The sample comprised peripheral blood. All receptors come from a woman aged 60-70 years with acute or convalescent COVID-19.

The chain recombines TRBV5-1 with TRBJ1-2, with 8 bases identical to TRBD1. Germline-derived CDR1 and CDR2 are SGHRS and YFSETQ. The CDR3 totals 15 residues. With 3 bases clipped from V and 6 bases from J, the junction kept 10 bases outside the gene matches. In nucleotides, the CDR3 is TGCGCCAGCAGCTCGGGCACAGGGGGATCGAATGGCTACACCTTC. This encodes CASSSGTGGSNGYTF.

The rearrangement joins TRBV30 to TRBJ2-5, with a tentative D call TRBD2 (6 bases). Germline CDR1 GTSNPN, CDR2 SVGIG (reference sequence). Trimming removed 0 bases from V and 5 bases from J, with 10 bases in between. The length of the CDR3 is 13 residues. CDR3 residues: CAWSVGGSETQYF. CDR3 nucleotide sequence: TGTGCCTGGAGTGTTGGAGGGAGCGAGACCCAGTACTTC. The full variable domain, completed using reference TRBV30 and TRBJ2-5, is SQTIHQWPATLVQPVGSPLSLECTVEGTSNPNLYWYRQAAGRGLQLLFYSVGIGQISSEVPQNLSASRPQDRQFILSSKKLLLSDSGFYLCAWSVGGSETQYFGPGTRLLVL.

The V call is TRBV18, the J call TRBJ1-1, with 7 positions matching TRBD1. The CDR3 has 13 amino acids. Germline V CDR1 and CDR2: KGHSH, LQKENI. With V trimmed by 5 bases and J by 6 bases, 6 bases remained unmatched. The CDR3 reads CASSRDSDAEAFF. For the CDR3, the DNA is TGTGCCAGCTCAAGGGACAGCGACGCTGAAGCTTTCTTT.

This rearrangement joins TRBV2 to TRBJ2-7, with 7 nucleotides matching TRBD2. The V and J ends lost 7 bases and 7 bases, in that order; junction bases with no gene match: 7. The CDR3 extends over 12 amino acids. Germline V CDR1 and CDR2: SNHLY, FYNNEI. Here the CDR3 reads CASTRLAGEQYF. The CDR3 region has the DNA TGTGCCAGCACCCGACTAGCTGGGGAGCAGTACTTC.

This chain uses TRBV12-3 or TRBV12-4 with TRBJ1-1; a possible D gene is TRBD1 (6 bases). Trimming took off 7 bases at V and 1 base at J, with 10 bases between the two ends. The CDR3 runs 13 residues. The DNA for the CDR3 is TGTGCCAGCAAACAGGGAACGAACACTGAAGCTTTCTTT. This gives the protein CASKQGTNTEAFF.

The chain joins TRBV7-6 to TRBJ2-2, with D hard to call. The CDR3 length is 13 residues. Trimming pared 5 bases from V and 0 bases from J, leaving 4 bases between. Germline V gives CDR1 SGHVS, CDR2 FNYEAQ. DNA for the CDR3: TGTGCCAGCAGCCCTACGAACACCGGGGAGCTGTTTTTT. Translating gives CASSPTNTGELFF.

V and J are TRBV19 and TRBJ1-2; D might be TRBD1 (6 bases). V shed 5 bases and J shed 5 bases, with 12 bases lying between them. The length of the CDR3 is 13 residues. The germline CDR1 and CDR2 sequences are LNHDA and SQIVND (reference sequence). The DNA of the CDR3 is TGTGCCAGTAGTGCACCAGGGGCATATGGCTACACCTTC. It translates to CASSAPGAYGYTF.

The V call is TRBV2, the J call TRBJ1-2; D gene uncertain. The germline V gene has CDR1 SNHLY and CDR2 FYNNEI. CDR3 length equals 13 residues. V dropped 9 bases and J dropped 1 base, with 12 bases sitting between them. CDR3: CARDPTDNYGYTF. The CDR3 DNA is TGTGCCAGAGACCCAACAGATAACTATGGCTACACCTTC.

The chain employs TRBV25-1 and TRBJ2-7, with 8 bases identical to TRBD1. Per the germline V gene, CDR1 is MGHDK and CDR2 is SYGVNS. This CDR3 contains 14 residues. J was trimmed by 6 bases and V by 7 bases; bases with no gene match: 11. The CDR3 bases are TGTGCCAGCACTTCGACAGGGGAAGGGGTCGAGCAGTACTTC. Protein: CASTSTGEGVEQYF.

This sequence joins TRBV9 and TRBJ2-2, with D possibly being TRBD1 (6 bases). The CDR3 covers 16 residues. Germline lookup yields CDR1 SGDLS and CDR2 YYNGEE. The V end lost 0 bases, the J end lost 2 bases, and 11 bases lay between the germline ends. Here the CDR3 reads CASSVEVGTNTGELFF. DNA for the CDR3: TGTGCCAGCAGCGTAGAAGTAGGGACAAACACCGGGGAGCTGTTTTTT.

This clone occurred a few times. The CDR3 loop is CASSHDTSGNEQFF. CDR3 DNA sequence: TGTGCCAGCAGTCATGATACTAGCGGCAATGAGCAGTTCTTC. The chain combines TRBV2 with TRBJ2-1; 8 bases align to TRBD2. The CDR3 loop spans 14 amino acids. Germline CDR1 is SNHLY and CDR2 is FYNNEI. After removal of 5 bases from V and 6 bases from J, the junction contained 6 bases not matched to a gene.

The chain combines TRBV28 with TRBJ1-1, with D unclear. V was cut by 3 bases and J by 0 bases, with 8 bases left in between. The V gene's germline CDR1 is MDHEN and CDR2 SYDVKM. The CDR3 has 14 residues. CDR3 sequence (DNA): TGTGCCAGCAGTTTGTGGCGGATGAACACTGAAGCTTTCTTT. Its translation is CASSLWRMNTEAFF.

V gene TRBV12-3 or TRBV12-4 combines with J gene TRBJ1-1; possible D gene TRBD1, 6 bases. The CDR3 extends over 13 amino acids. The ends were cut back, 4 bases at V and 4 bases at J, with 10 bases in the middle. CDR3 nucleotides: TGTGCCAGCAGTTCGACAGGTTTCACTGAAGCTTTCTTT. Encoded protein: CASSSTGFTEAFF.

This rearrangement joins TRBV27 to TRBJ1-3; the match to TRBD1 covers 8 bases. The CDR3 runs to 16 residues. V lost 5 bases to trimming and J lost 0 bases; unmatched junction nucleotides: 6. CDR1 is MNHEY, CDR2 SMNVEV, per germline (reference sequence). The CDR3, as DNA: TGTGCCAGCAGTGGGGACAGGATCTACTCTGGAAACACCATATATTTT. It yields the protein CASSGDRIYSGNTIYF.

The V and J genes are TRBV19 and TRBJ2-1, with TRBD2 as a possible D gene (5 bases). Trimming removed 7 bases from V and 7 bases from J, with 11 bases in between. Germline V lookup: CDR1 LNHDA, CDR2 SQIVND (reference sequence). CDR3 length: 12 residues. The CDR3 nucleotides are TGTGCCAGTATCGGGGTTTGGAATGAGCAGTTCTTC. It translates to CASIGVWNEQFF.

CDR3: CASSSGLPSPGELFF. As DNA, the CDR3 is TGTGCCAGCAGCTCGGGACTTCCTTCGCCCGGGGAGCTGTTTTTT. The rearrangement uses TRBV9 and TRBJ2-2; tentatively, D is TRBD2 (6 bases). The germline CDR1 and CDR2 sequences are SGDLS and YYNGEE. V was cut by 4 bases and J by 6 bases, with 16 bases left in between. This CDR3 contains 15 residues.

The chain is built from TRBV20-1 and TRBJ2-7; maybe TRBD1 (5 bases). V lost 3 bases, J lost 3 bases, and 18 bases lay in between. Germline V gene lookup returns CDR1 DFQATT and CDR2 SNEGSKA (reference sequence). This CDR3 is built from 15 residues. The CDR3 region has the DNA TGCAGTGCTAGTGATTCGCGGCAGGGTCTCTACGAGCAGTACTTC. Translation gives CSASDSRQGLYEQYF.

The rearrangement links TRBV6-5 to TRBJ1-5, with D uncertain. Germline CDR1 is MNHEY and CDR2 is SVGAGI. V shed 8 bases and J shed 0 bases, with 11 bases lying between them. The CDR3 is 14 residues long. CDR3 protein: CASSSSYSNQPQHF. Here the CDR3 DNA reads TGTGCCAGCTCGTCGAGTTATAGCAATCAGCCCCAGCATTTT.

The J gene is TRBJ2-3, the V gene TRBV6-6; 9 bases are shared with TRBD2. J was trimmed by 2 bases and V by 5 bases; bases with no gene match: 2. This CDR3 region has 14 residues. Germline V gives CDR1 MNHNY, CDR2 SVGAGI (reference sequence). Written as DNA, the CDR3 is TGTGCCAGCAGTAGCGGGGGGTTCACAGATACGCAGTATTTT. This codes for CASSSGGFTDTQYF.

In its sample, this clone was seen once. The chain has TRBV7-2 and TRBJ2-4; weak D call: TRBD2 (5 bases). CDR3 size: 14 residues. Looked up from germline, CDR1 is SGHTA and CDR2 is FQGNSA. Trimming took off 5 bases at V and 7 bases at J, with 15 bases between the two ends. The CDR3: CASSPDQVANIQYF. CDR3 sequence (DNA): TGTGCCAGCAGCCCAGACCAAGTAGCGAACATTCAGTACTTC.

This chain joins TRBV19 and TRBJ1-1; a possible D gene is TRBD1 (6 bases). The CDR3 consists of 17 residues. V was pared by 6 bases and J by 8 bases, with 28 bases between. Germline-derived CDR1 and CDR2 are LNHDA and SQIVND (reference sequence). CDR3 sequence reads: CASREGHRPDGWKEAFF. The CDR3 DNA sequence: TGTGCCAGTAGAGAGGGACACAGGCCAGACGGTTGGAAGGAAGCTTTCTTT.

This sequence joins TRBV24-1 and TRBJ2-3; possible D gene TRBD1, 5 bases. Trimming cost V 6 bases and J 0 bases, with 9 bases left between them. Germline V gene lookup returns CDR1 KGHDR and CDR2 SFDVKD. CDR3 length: 14 residues. The DNA for the CDR3 is TGTGCCACCAGTCCCAAGGGGAGCACAGATACGCAGTATTTT. It encodes CATSPKGSTDTQYF.

The chain is built from TRBV28 and TRBJ1-6; D possibly corresponds to TRBD1 (5 bases). The CDR3 runs to 13 residues. Trimming cost V 8 bases and J 8 bases, with 13 bases left between them. Looked up from germline, CDR1 is MDHEN and CDR2 is SYDVKM. CDR3 residues: CASLDPRDSPLHF. The CDR3 nucleotides are TGTGCCAGCTTGGACCCCAGGGATTCACCCCTCCACTTT. Full variable domain (outside the CDR3, taken from reference TRBV28 and TRBJ1-6): DVKVTQSSRYLVKRTGEKVFLECVQDMDHENMFWYRQDPGLGLRLIYFSYDVKMKEKGDIPEGYSVSREKKERFSLILESASTNQTSMYLCASLDPRDSPLHFGNGTRLTVT.

The V call is TRBV5-1, the J call TRBJ2-1, with 10 bases that match TRBD2. CDR3 size: 14 residues. The germline V gene encodes CDR1 SGHRS and CDR2 YFSETQ. The ends lost 7 bases at V and 5 bases at J; junction bases unmatched: 6. As DNA, the CDR3 is TGCGCCAGCGAGAGCGGGAGGGGGAACAATGAGCAGTTCTTC. Protein sequence: CASESGRGNNEQFF.

The V call is TRBV5-1, the J call TRBJ1-4, with TRBD1 as a possible D gene (6 bases). The V and J ends lost 4 bases and 7 bases respectively, with 17 bases between them. Germline V gene sequence: CDR1 SGHRS, CDR2 YFSETQ. This CDR3 comprises 15 residues. CDR3 in amino acids: CASSDGQQGVEKLFF. CDR3 nucleotide sequence: TGCGCCAGCAGCGATGGACAGCAAGGAGTTGAAAAACTGTTTTTT. The full variable domain, its missing parts supplied by reference TRBV5-1 and TRBJ1-4, is KAGVTQTPRYLIKTRGQQVTLSCSPISGHRSVSWYQQTPGQGLQFLFEYFSETQRNKGNFPGRFSGRQFSNSRSEMNVSTLELGDSALYLCASSDGQQGVEKLFFGSGTQLSVL.

This clone appeared a single time. V usage is TRBV28 and J usage is TRBJ1-5, with TRBD1 matching 10 bases. This CDR3 is 17 amino acids long. Germline V gene sequence: CDR1 MDHEN, CDR2 SYDVKM. V shed 6 bases and J 9 bases; nucleotides not matched to a gene: 17. This chain's CDR3 is CASSHFGDRGLFGPQHF. The CDR3 bases are TGTGCCAGCAGCCACTTCGGGGACAGGGGTTTGTTTGGGCCCCAGCATTTT.

This chain uses TRBV29-1 with TRBJ2-1, with 12 bases lining up with TRBD2. V lost 3 bases, J lost 6 bases, and 9 bases stayed unmatched. The germline CDR1 and CDR2 sequences are SQVTM and ANQGSEA. The CDR3 length is 16 residues. CDR3: CSVDRGASGGGNEQFF. The CDR3 DNA sequence: TGCAGCGTTGATCGCGGCGCTAGCGGGGGGGGCAATGAGCAGTTCTTC.

The chain joins TRBV19 to TRBJ1-6, with D uncertain. Germline V gives CDR1 LNHDA, CDR2 SQIVND (reference sequence). This CDR3 has 14 residues. V lost 1 base and J 14 bases, leaving 15 bases between the germline ends. The CDR3 spells CASSIAGGTGALHF. The CDR3 nucleotides are TGTGCCAGTAGTATAGCCGGAGGAACCGGGGCCCTCCACTTT.